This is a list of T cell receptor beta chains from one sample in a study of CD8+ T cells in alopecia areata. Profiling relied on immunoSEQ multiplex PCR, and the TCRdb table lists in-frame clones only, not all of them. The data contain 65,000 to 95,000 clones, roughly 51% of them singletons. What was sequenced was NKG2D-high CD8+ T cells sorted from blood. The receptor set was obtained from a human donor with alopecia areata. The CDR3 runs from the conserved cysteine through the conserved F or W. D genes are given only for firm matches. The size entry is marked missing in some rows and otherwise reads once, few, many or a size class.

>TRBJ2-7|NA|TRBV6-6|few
TGTGCCAGCAAAGGCCAATACGAGCAGTACTTC
CASKGQYEQYF
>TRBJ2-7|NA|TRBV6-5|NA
TGTGCCAGCAGTTACAGGGTTGAGAACGAGCAGTACTTC
CASSYRVENEQYF
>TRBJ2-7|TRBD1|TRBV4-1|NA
TGCGCCAGCAGCCAAGAATCGGACAGGGTCGACGAGCAGTACTTC
CASSQESDRVDEQYF
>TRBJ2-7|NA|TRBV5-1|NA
TGCGCCAGCAGCAACCAGATCTCCTACGAGCAGTACTTC
CASSNQISYEQYF
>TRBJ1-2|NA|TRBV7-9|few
TGTGCCAGCAGCTTATCAGGTGGCTACACCTTC
CASSLSGGYTF
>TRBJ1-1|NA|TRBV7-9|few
TGTGCCAGCATCGCGCCAGGGGATGAAGCTTTCTTT
CASIAPGDEAFF
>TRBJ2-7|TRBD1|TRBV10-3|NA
TGTGCCATCAGGACGGGACAGGGGGGAGACGAGCAGTACTTC
CAIRTGQGGDEQYF
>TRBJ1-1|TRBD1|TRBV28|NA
TGTGCCAGCAGTTTATGGACAGGGGGCCGTCTAAAGAACACTGAAGCTTTCTTT
CASSLWTGGRLKNTEAFF
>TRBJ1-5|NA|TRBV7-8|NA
TGTGCCAGCAGCTTAGACCCAACCGAGAATCAGCCCCAGCATTTT
CASSLDPTENQPQHF
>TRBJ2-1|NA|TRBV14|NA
TGTGCCAGCAGCCCAGCCTACAATGAGCAGTTCTTC
CASSPAYNEQFF
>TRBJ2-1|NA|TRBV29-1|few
TGCAGCGTTGAGGAGGGGGGCGGTCAGTTCTTC
CSVEEGGGQFF
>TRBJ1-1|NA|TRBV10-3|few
TGTGCCATCAGTGAGTCACAGGCTGGGATCACTGAAGCTTTCTTT
CAISESQAGITEAFF
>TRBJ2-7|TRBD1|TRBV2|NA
TGTGCCAGCAGTGTGGACAGGGAGTCCTACGAGCAGTACTTC
CASSVDRESYEQYF
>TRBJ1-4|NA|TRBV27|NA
TGTGCCAGCAGTCCAGGCGGAGTTCAGAAACTGTTTTTT
CASSPGGVQKLFF
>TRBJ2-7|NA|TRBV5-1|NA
TGCGCCAGCAGCTTGGGGACGGATAGCTCCTACGAGCAGTACTTC
CASSLGTDSSYEQYF
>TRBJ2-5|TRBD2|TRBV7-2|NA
TGTGCCAGCAGCCTCCGAGCGGGGGCCGAGGAGACCCAGTACTTC
CASSLRAGAEETQYF